These 16 T cell receptor beta chains were all obtained from the same sample, sequenced in a study of cytomegalovirus exposure and HLA in healthy donors (dated by TCRdb to 2016 to 2017). The library was obtained by the immunoSEQ multiplex PCR assay. A mixture of 60 forward primers for TCR Vbeta segments and 13 reverse primers for TCR Jbeta segments was used in the multiplex PCR. TCRdb mirrors the immuneACCESS table, restricted to in-frame sequences. Some clones are absent from its copies; in checked studies, under half trace to an unresolved V gene, and the reason for the others is unknown. Across this sample there are hundreds of thousands of clones, with 78% seen only once. The biggest ten clones account for 3.5% to 4% of the sample. The sample comprised PBMCs. These receptors came from a male donor in good health and CMV-seronegative.

This clone was counted only a few times. The chain recombines TRBV6-1 with TRBJ1-1; D not certain. The CDR3 is made up of 14 amino acids. Trimming pared 5 bases from V and 1 base from J, leaving 11 bases between. CDR1 and CDR2 (germline): MNHNS, SASEGT. The CDR3 reads CASSLREENTEAFF. The CDR3 region has the DNA TGTGCCAGCAGTCTGAGGGAGGAGAACACTGAAGCTTTCTTT.

V is TRBV4-1 and J is TRBJ2-7, with D perhaps matching TRBD2 (6 bases). Germline loops: CDR1 MGHRA, CDR2 YSYEKL. The CDR3 contains 15 residues. V lost 4 bases and J lost 2, with 15 bases in between. The CDR3 protein is CASSLTGTATYEQYF. The CDR3 region has the DNA TGCGCCAGCAGCCTAACCGGGACTGCTACCTACGAGCAGTACTTC.

The chain employs TRBV13 and TRBJ2-7; 9 positions agree with TRBD2. The CDR3 contains 14 residues. Germline CDR1 and CDR2: PRHDT and FYEKMQ (reference sequence). V was clipped by 4 bases and J by 4 bases; unmatched bases: 5. This CDR3 is CASSSGTSIYEQYF. For the CDR3, the DNA is TGTGCCAGCAGCTCAGGGACTAGCATTTACGAGCAGTACTTC.

Here the CDR3 reads CASSPGGPNTEAFF. In nucleotides, the CDR3 is TGTGCCAGCTCACCAGGAGGCCCGAACACTGAAGCTTTCTTT. The chain couples TRBV18 to TRBJ1-1; D remains ambiguous. Trimming removed 2 bases at V and 1 base at J, with 8 bases between. The CDR3 has 14 residues. In germline, CDR1 is KGHSH, CDR2 LQKENI.

The rearrangement uses TRBV18 and TRBJ2-5; 8 nucleotides match TRBD2. The CDR3 has 16 residues. Germline assignment: CDR1 KGHSH and CDR2 LQKENI. Trimming at V came to 0 bases and at J to 2 bases, leaving 5 bases not matched to a gene. This CDR3 is CASSPPSGSGQETQYF. DNA of the CDR3: TGTGCCAGCTCACCACCAAGCGGGAGTGGTCAAGAGACCCAGTACTTC.

This clone was counted a few times. The rearrangement links TRBV21-1 to TRBJ1-3; TRBD1, the table's D call, lacks a check against the DNA. TRBV21-1 is listed as a pseudogene. The CDR3 is 17 amino acids. In DNA, the CDR3 is TGTGCCAGCAGCAAGGTTTACAGGCCACACTCTGGAAACACCATATATTTT. Translation gives CASSKVYRPHSGNTIYF.

This chain connects TRBV21-1 to TRBJ2-3; TRBD2 was called by the table and not checked on the DNA. TRBV21-1 is labeled a pseudogene. CDR3 length equals 17 residues. CDR3 sequence: CASSTQIGTRVSDTQYF. For the CDR3, the DNA is TGTGCCAGCAGCACACAGATAGGGACTAGAGTATCAGATACGCAGTATTTT.

This chain uses TRBV2 with TRBJ1-5; D is uncertain. CDR3 length: 15 amino acids. Germline V CDR1 and CDR2: SNHLY, FYNNEI. V was pared by 8 bases and J by 0 bases, with 14 bases between. CDR3 sequence reads: CASSRRDNSNQPQHF. CDR3 in DNA: TGTGCCAGCTCGAGGAGGGATAATAGCAATCAGCCCCAGCATTTT.

The genes are TRBV6-5 and TRBJ2-7; 13 nucleotides match TRBD2. CDR1 is MNHEY, CDR2 SVGAGI, per germline. CDR3 length: 14 amino acids. The ends lost 6 bases at V and 7 bases at J; junction bases unmatched: 6. The CDR3 loop is CASSRLAGGGEQYF. The CDR3, as DNA: TGTGCCAGCAGCAGACTAGCGGGAGGAGGTGAGCAGTACTTC.

V is TRBV7-9 and J is TRBJ2-3; 13 bases line up with TRBD2. The CDR3 is 18 amino acids. CDR1 is SEHNR, CDR2 FQNEAQ, per germline (reference sequence). The junction had 6 bases not matched to a gene; V was cut back by 3 bases and J by 0 bases. The CDR3: CASSFTTSGRASTDTQYF. The CDR3 nucleotides are TGTGCCAGCAGCTTTACTACTAGCGGGAGGGCTAGCACAGATACGCAGTATTTT. The full variable domain, in which reference TRBV7-9 and TRBJ2-3 provide the parts outside the CDR3, is DTGVSQNPRHKITKRGQNVTFRCDPISEHNRLYWYRQTLGQGPEFLTYFQNEAQLEKSRLLSDRFSAERPKGSFSTLEIQRTEQGDSAMYLCASSFTTSGRASTDTQYFGPGTRLTVL.

This clone was found once. The J gene is TRBJ2-4, the V gene TRBV5-5, with 11 bases fitting TRBD2. Looked up from germline, CDR1 is SGHKS and CDR2 is YYEKEE (reference sequence). Unmatched junction bases numbered 6, after V lost 0 bases and J lost 1 base. The CDR3 runs to 18 residues. The CDR3 region has the DNA TGTGCCAGCAGCTTGGTTACTAGCGGGAGTGGGGCCAAAAACATTCAGTACTTC. This encodes CASSLVTSGSGAKNIQYF.

The chain is built from TRBV28 and TRBJ1-5, with TRBD1 as a possible D gene (5 bases). CDR3 length equals 13 residues. V lost 3 bases and J 5 bases, leaving 8 bases between the germline ends. Germline assignment: CDR1 MDHEN and CDR2 SYDVKM. CDR3 sequence reads: CASSFTGDQPQHF. The CDR3 DNA is TGTGCCAGCAGTTTTACGGGGGATCAGCCCCAGCATTTT.

The CDR3 DNA reads TGTGCCAGCAGTGCCTGGGGCCTTTACGGCTACACCTTC. This sequence encodes CASSAWGLYGYTF. The rearrangement uses TRBV28 and TRBJ1-2, with a tentative D call TRBD1 (5 bases). Trimming left V 5 bases short and J 8 bases short, with 15 bases between. This CDR3 is built from 13 residues. The V gene's germline CDR1 is MDHEN and CDR2 SYDVKM.

The chain couples TRBV11-3 to TRBJ2-1; D might be TRBD2 (6 bases). The CDR3 has 16 amino acids. Per germline, CDR1 SGHNT and CDR2 YENEEA. Trimming removed 0 bases from V and 8 bases from J, with 17 bases in between. The CDR3 DNA reads as TGTGCCAGCAGCTTAGATCTGGGGACTCAGTCACATGAGCAGTTCTTC. Protein: CASSLDLGTQSHEQFF.

A word on this clone: The junction departs from germline at one end; a sequencing error may be responsible. The chain recombines TRBV5-1 with TRBJ2-1; D uncertain. The CDR3 extends over 15 amino acids. Germline CDR1 and CDR2: SGHRS and YFSETQ. The CDR3 here is CAGSLEQNPLNEQFF. The CDR3 DNA is TGCGCCGGCAGCTTGGAACAAAATCCCCTCAATGAGCAGTTCTTC.

The CDR3 sequence: CASNAGTGTDTGELFF. DNA for the CDR3: TGTGCCAGCAACGCCGGGACAGGGACGGACACCGGGGAGCTGTTTTTT. The chain recombines TRBV9 with TRBJ2-2; 9 bases align to TRBD1. This CDR3 has 16 amino acids. Germline loops: CDR1 SGDLS, CDR2 YYNGEE. With 6 bases clipped from V and 3 bases from J, the junction kept 9 bases outside the gene matches.